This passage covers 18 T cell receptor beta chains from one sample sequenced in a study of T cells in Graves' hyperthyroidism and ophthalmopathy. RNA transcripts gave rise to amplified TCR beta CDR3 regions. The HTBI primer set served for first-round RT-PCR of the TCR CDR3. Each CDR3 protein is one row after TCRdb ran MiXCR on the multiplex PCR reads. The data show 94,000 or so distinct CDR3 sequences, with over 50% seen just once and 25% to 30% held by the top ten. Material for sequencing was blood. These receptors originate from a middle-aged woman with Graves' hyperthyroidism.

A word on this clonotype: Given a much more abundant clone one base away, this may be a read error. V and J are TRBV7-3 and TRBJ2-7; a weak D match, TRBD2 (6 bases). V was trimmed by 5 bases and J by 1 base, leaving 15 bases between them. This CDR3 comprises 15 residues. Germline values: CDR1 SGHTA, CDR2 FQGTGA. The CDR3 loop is CASSGRGGVSYEQYF. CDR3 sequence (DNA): TGTGCCAGCAGCGGTCGGGGAGGCGTTTCCTACGAGCAGTACTTC.

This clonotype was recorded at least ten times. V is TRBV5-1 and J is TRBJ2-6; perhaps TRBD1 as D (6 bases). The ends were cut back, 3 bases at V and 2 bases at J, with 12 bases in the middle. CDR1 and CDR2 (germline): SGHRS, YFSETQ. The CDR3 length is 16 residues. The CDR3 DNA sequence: TGCGCCAGCAGCTCACCGGACAGAACTGGGGCCAACGTCCTGACTTTC. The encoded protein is CASSSPDRTGANVLTF.

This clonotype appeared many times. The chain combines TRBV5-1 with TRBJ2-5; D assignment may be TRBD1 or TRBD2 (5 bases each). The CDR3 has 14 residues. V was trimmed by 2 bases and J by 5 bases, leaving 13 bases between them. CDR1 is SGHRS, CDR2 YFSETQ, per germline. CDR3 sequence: CASSFGTTRETQYF. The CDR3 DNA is TGCGCCAGCAGCTTTGGGACCACCCGCGAGACCCAGTACTTC.

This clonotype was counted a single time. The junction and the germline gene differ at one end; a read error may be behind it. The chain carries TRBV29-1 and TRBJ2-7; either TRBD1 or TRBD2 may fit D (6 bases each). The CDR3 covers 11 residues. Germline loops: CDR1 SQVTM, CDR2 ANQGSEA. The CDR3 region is CSVDRGGERYF. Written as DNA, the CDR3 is TGCAGCGTTGACAGGGGAGGCGAGCGGTACTTC.

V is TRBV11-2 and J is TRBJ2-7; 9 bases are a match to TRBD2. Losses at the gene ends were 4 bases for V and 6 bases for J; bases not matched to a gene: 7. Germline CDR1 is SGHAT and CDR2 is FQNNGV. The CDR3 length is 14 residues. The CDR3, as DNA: TGTGCCAGCAGCTCACCGATTAGCGGGAGCGAGCAGTACTTC. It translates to CASSSPISGSEQYF.

CDR3 in DNA: TGTGCCATCAGTGGTTCCCTAGCGGAAAGCTCCTACGAGCAGTACTTC. Its protein is CAISGSLAESSYEQYF. The genes are TRBV10-3 and TRBJ2-7, with 7 positions matching TRBD2. V dropped 4 bases and J dropped 0; count of bases not matched to a gene: 9. The CDR3 sequence is 16 residues long. Germline V gene data show CDR1 as ENHRY and CDR2 as SYGVKD.

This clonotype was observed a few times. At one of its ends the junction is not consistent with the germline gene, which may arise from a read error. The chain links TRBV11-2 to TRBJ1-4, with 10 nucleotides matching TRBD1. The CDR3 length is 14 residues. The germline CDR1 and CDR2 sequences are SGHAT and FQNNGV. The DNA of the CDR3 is TGTGCCAGCGGGACAGGGGACGCGCGTGAAAAGCTGTTTTTT. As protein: CASGTGDAREKLFF. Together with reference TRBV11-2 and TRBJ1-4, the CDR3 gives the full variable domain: EAGVAQSPRYKIIEKRQSVAFWCNPISGHATLYWYQQILGQGPKLLIQFQNNGVVDDSQLPKDRFSAERLKGVDSTLKIQPAKLEDSAVYLCASGTGDAREKLFFGSGTQLSVL.

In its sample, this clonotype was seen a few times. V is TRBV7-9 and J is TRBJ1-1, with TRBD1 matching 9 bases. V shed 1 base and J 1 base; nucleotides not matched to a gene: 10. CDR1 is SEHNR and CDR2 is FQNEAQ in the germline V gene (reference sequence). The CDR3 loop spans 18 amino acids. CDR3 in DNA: TGTGCCAGCAGCTTAGGGGACAGGGTGGGTTTAGGGAACACTGAAGCTTTCTTT. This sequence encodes CASSLGDRVGLGNTEAFF.

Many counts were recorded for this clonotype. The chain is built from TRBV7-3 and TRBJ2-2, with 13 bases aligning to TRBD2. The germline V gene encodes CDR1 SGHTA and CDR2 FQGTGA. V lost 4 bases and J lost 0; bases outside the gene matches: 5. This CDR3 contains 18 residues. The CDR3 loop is CASSSSGTSGANTGELFF. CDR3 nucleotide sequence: TGTGCCAGCAGCTCATCCGGGACTAGCGGGGCGAACACCGGGGAGCTGTTTTTT.

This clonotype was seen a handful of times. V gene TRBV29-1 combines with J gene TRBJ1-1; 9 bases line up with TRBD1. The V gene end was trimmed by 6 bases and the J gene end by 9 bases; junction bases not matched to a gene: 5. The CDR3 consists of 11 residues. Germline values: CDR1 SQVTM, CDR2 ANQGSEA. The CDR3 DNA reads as TGCAGCGTCGCCGGACAGGGGCAAGCTTTCTTT. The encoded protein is CSVAGQGQAFF.

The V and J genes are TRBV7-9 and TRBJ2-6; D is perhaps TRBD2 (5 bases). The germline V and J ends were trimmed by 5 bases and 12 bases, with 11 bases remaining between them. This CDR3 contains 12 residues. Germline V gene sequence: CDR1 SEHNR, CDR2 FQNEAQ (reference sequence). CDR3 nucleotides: TGTGCCAGCAGCGTAGAGGGATTCGTCCTGACTTTC. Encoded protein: CASSVEGFVLTF.

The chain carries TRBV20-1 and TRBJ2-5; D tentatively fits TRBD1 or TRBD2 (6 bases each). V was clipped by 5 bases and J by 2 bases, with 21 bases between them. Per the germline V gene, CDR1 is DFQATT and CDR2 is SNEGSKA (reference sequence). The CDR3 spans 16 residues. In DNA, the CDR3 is TGCAGTGCTTCTCCCCTCCTACAGGGAGGACAAGAGACCCAGTACTTC. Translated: CSASPLLQGGQETQYF.

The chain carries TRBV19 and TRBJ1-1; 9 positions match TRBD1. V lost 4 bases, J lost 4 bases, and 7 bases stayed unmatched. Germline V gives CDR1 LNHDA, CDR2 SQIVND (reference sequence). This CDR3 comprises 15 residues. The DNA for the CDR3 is TGTGCCAGTAGTAGAGCCGGGACAGGGTTCACTGAAGCTTTCTTT. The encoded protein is CASSRAGTGFTEAFF.

CDR3 nucleotides: TGCAGCGCCGGACAGGGGAGCACTGAAGCTTTCTTT. It encodes CSAGQGSTEAFF. The rearrangement links TRBV29-1 to TRBJ1-1, with TRBD1 matching 9 bases. Per germline, CDR1 SQVTM and CDR2 ANQGSEA. Trimming at V came to 7 bases and at J to 4 bases, leaving 4 bases not matched to a gene. The CDR3 sequence is 12 residues long.

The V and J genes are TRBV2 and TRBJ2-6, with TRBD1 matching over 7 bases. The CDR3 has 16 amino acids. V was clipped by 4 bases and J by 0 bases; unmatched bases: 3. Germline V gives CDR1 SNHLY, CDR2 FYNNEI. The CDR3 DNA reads TGTGCCAGCAGTGCCGGGACAGTCTCTGGGGCCAACGTCCTGACTTTC. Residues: CASSAGTVSGANVLTF.

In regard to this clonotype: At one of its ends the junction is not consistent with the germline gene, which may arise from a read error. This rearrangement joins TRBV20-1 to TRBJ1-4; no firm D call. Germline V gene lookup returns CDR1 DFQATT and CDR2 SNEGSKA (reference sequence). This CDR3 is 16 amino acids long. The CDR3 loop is CSASPLAPEIDERLFF. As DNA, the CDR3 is TGCAGCGCTAGCCCACTAGCCCCGGAAATTGATGAAAGACTGTTTTTT.

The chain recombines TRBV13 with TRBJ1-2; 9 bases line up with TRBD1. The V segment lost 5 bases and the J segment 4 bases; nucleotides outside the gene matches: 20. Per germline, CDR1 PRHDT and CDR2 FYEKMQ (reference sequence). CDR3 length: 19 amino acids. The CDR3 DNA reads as TGTGCCAGCAGCCCGGACAGGGGACCGAACTCACCGGGGGGCTATGGCTACACCTTC. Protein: CASSPDRGPNSPGGYGYTF.

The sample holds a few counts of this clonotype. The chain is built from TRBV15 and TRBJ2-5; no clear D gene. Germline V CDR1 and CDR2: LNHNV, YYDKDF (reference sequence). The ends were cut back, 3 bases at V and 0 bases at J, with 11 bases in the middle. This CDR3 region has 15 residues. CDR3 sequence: CATSSPQAYQETQYF. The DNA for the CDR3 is TGTGCCACCAGCAGCCCTCAGGCGTACCAAGAGACCCAGTACTTC.